The source of this T cell receptor (beta chain) is a study of T-cell reconstitution after alpha-beta-depleted transplantation in children. Study conclusions and caveats: Where alpha-beta T cells came from about two months after transplant was reportedly several hundred expanded graft clones. Elevated TCRbeta diversity at day 60 was traced, in some patients, to surviving recipient T cells and thymic progenitors. It was newly produced T cells that mostly accounted for T-cell counts and diversity one year after transplant.

Unique molecular identifiers were incorporated into the prepared TCRbeta library. MiXCR, run by TCRdb on the PCR reads, gives a single entry per CDR3 protein. The repertoire includes 450,000 to 700,000 distinct CDR3 sequences, more than 20% of them detected once, and approximately 39% sits in the top ten. V was clipped by 8 bases and J by 1 base, with 10 bases between them. The germline CDR1 and CDR2 sequences are ENHRY and SYGVKD. The CDR3 is 13 amino acids. Worth noting for this clonotype: Its target is unknown.

The V call is TRBV10-3, the J call TRBJ2-3; D gene unclear. This receptor was identified in a boy under two years old with Wiskott-Aldrich syndrome, due to receive a stem cell transplant. The source was PBMCs, collected before TCRalphabeta/CD19-depleted stem cell transplant. CDR3 amino acids: CAISAIGTDTQYF. For the CDR3, the DNA is TGTGCCATCTCGGCGATAGGCACAGATACGCAGTATTTT.